This is a list of T cell receptor beta chains from one sample in a study of OX40 agonist ivuxolimab in advanced cancers. The repertoire was sequenced with immunoSEQ multiplex PCR; TCRdb's copy has only in-frame clones and lacks some. The sample comprises about 52,000 clones, roughly 90% of which are singletons, and 6% to 8% rests with the top ten. The sequences come from CD4+ or CD8+ T cells sorted from blood, collected in a trial of the OX40 agonist ivuxolimab. The receptor set was obtained from an adult with an advanced solid tumor such as melanoma, head and neck, liver or kidney cancer. Both conserved end residues are part of each CDR3. The order of the fields is V gene, J gene, D gene, clone size, CDR3 DNA, CDR3 protein. D genes are given only for firm matches. Only some rows state a clone size, as once, few, many or a class for expanded clones.

>TRBV6-5|TRBJ2-4|TRBD2|NA
TGTGCCAGCAGTTACTCAACCGGGACTAGGTTAAACATTCAGTACTTC
CASSYSTGTRLNIQYF
>TRBV7-6|TRBJ2-5|TRBD1|NA
TGTGCCAGCAGCTCAGAACAGGGGTCTGGAGAGACCCAGTACTTC
CASSSEQGSGETQYF
>TRBV6-5|TRBJ2-4|TRBD2|NA
TGTGCCAGCAGTCGATCGGGGGGATCAAAAAACATTCAGTACTTC
CASSRSGGSKNIQYF
>TRBV5-6|TRBJ2-5|TRBD2|NA
TGTGCCAGCATTTATAGGCGACTGAGTCGGGGGGATCAAGAGACCCAGTACTTC
CASIYRRLSRGDQETQYF
>TRBV2|TRBJ1-2|TRBD1|NA
TGTGCCAGCAGTCAGGGGGGCTCCTATGGCTACACCTTC
CASSQGGSYGYTF
>TRBV6-7|TRBJ2-5|NA|NA
TGTGCCAGCTTACTAAGCGGGACCCAGTACTTC
CASLLSGTQYF
>TRBV5-1|TRBJ2-3|NA|once
TGCGCCAGCAGCTTGGCTAGCACAGATACGCAGTATTTT
CASSLASTDTQYF
>TRBV6-1|TRBJ2-7|TRBD1|NA
TGTGCCAGCTTCCGGACAGGAATGACCTACGAGCAGTACTTC
CASFRTGMTYEQYF
>TRBV7-9|TRBJ1-1|NA|NA
TGTGCCAGCAGCTTAGTGGCAGGGGTAGGGAACACTGAAGCTTTCTTT
CASSLVAGVGNTEAFF
>TRBV7-9|TRBJ2-1|NA|NA
TGTGCCAGCAGCCGCCAGAGCTTTTCCTACAATGAGCAGTTCTTC
CASSRQSFSYNEQFF
>TRBV10-3|TRBJ2-7|NA|NA
TGTGCCATCAGTGATCCCGGAGGGGAGCAGTACTTC
CAISDPGGEQYF
>TRBV14|TRBJ2-3|NA|NA
TGTGCCAGCAGCCAATACAGGGAAAGGGCAGATACGCAGTATTTT
CASSQYRERADTQYF
>TRBV28|TRBJ2-6|TRBD1|NA
TGTGCCAGCAGTTTAGGTACAGGGGTTTTCCCTGGGGCCAACGTCCTGACTTTC
CASSLGTGVFPGANVLTF
>TRBV15|TRBJ2-7|NA|NA
TGTGCCACCAGCAGAGACCGGACAGAATACGAGCAGTACTTC
CATSRDRTEYEQYF
>TRBV27|TRBJ1-1|NA|NA
TGTGCCAGCCGCCTCGGGGGTGGGACTGAAGCTTTCTTT
CASRLGGGTEAFF
>TRBV7-9|TRBJ2-1|TRBD2|NA
TGTGCCAGCAGCTTAGACGGGGGGGCCTACAATGAGCAGTTCTTC
CASSLDGGAYNEQFF
>TRBV2|TRBJ2-3|TRBD1|NA
TGTGCCATCAAGGGACAGGGGGCCGGAGATACGCAGTATTTT
CAIKGQGAGDTQYF
>TRBV18|TRBJ1-5|NA|NA
TGTGCCAGCTCACCACGGGACATCATCCGTCTCGGGGCGAATCAGCCCCAGCATTTT
CASSPRDIIRLGANQPQHF
>TRBV5-5|TRBJ1-5|NA|NA
TGTGCCAGCAGCCACCTACAGGTGCGGGGTAGCAATCAGCCCCAGCATTTT
CASSHLQVRGSNQPQHF
>TRBV11-2|TRBJ2-3|TRBD2|once
TGTGCCAGCAGCTCGGGGGGAGCGGGGGTAATCACAGATACGCAGTATTTT
CASSSGGAGVITDTQYF
>TRBV18|TRBJ2-3|TRBD1|NA
TGTGCCAGCTCACAGCGGGACAGGGGTACAGATACGCAGTATTTT
CASSQRDRGTDTQYF
>TRBV6-5|TRBJ1-5|NA|NA
TGTGCCAGCAGCCTTTCCTATCAGCCCCAGCATTTT
CASSLSYQPQHF
>TRBV7-3|TRBJ2-6|NA|NA
TGTGCCAGCAGCTTACGAGGGGGAGCTGGGGCCAACGTCCTGACTTTC
CASSLRGGAGANVLTF
>TRBV4-1|TRBJ2-7|TRBD2|NA
TGCGCCAGCAGCCAACCGACTAGCGGGGGGACCTACGAGCAGTACTTC
CASSQPTSGGTYEQYF
>TRBV7-8|TRBJ2-1|NA|NA
TGTGCCAGCAGCTTGATGGTGTCCACTGTAAGGGCTAGCGATGAGCAGTTCTTC
CASSLMVSTVRASDEQFF
>TRBV5-5|TRBJ2-1|TRBD2|NA
TGTGCCAGCAGCACGAGAATCCTAGCGGCCGGCTACAATGAGCAGTTCTTC
CASSTRILAAGYNEQFF
>TRBV2|TRBJ2-5|NA|NA
TGTGCCAGCGGGGGGGCCCAGCGGGAAGAGACCCAGTACTTC
CASGGAQREETQYF
>TRBV7-9|TRBJ2-7|NA|NA
TGTGCCAGCAGCGCGGGACAGCATCGAACCTACGAGCAGTACTTC
CASSAGQHRTYEQYF
>TRBV5-5|TRBJ1-6|TRBD1|NA
TGTGCCAGCAGCTTGACAGGGGCGAATAATTCACCCCTCCACTTT
CASSLTGANNSPLHF
>TRBV5-1|TRBJ2-2|NA|NA
TGCGCCAGCAGCTTGCGGGCAGCTTCCACCGGGGAGCTGTTTTTT
CASSLRAASTGELFF
>TRBV6-1|TRBJ1-5|NA|NA
TGTGCCAGCAGTGAAGTATCTAGCAATCAGCCCCAGCATTTT
CASSEVSSNQPQHF
>TRBV30|TRBJ2-5|NA|NA
TGTGCCTGGAGTAGGGCTCCGAGAGGGGAGACCCAGTACTTC
CAWSRAPRGETQYF
>TRBV4-1|TRBJ2-7|NA|once
TGCGCCAGCAGCCAAGAGAGATCCAGGGACCACGAGCAGTACTTC
CASSQERSRDHEQYF
>TRBV9|TRBJ2-1|TRBD1|NA
TGTGCCAGCAGCATTCGACAGGGGCTCCCGGGGGATGAGCAGTTCTTC
CASSIRQGLPGDEQFF
>TRBV29-1|TRBJ1-5|TRBD1|once
TGCAGCGTTGCGAACGGGACAGGGATCCATCAGCCCCAGCATTTT
CSVANGTGIHQPQHF
>TRBV25-1|TRBJ2-7|NA|NA
TGTGCCAGCAGTCCTAACCGGATTCCATACGAGCAGTACTTC
CASSPNRIPYEQYF
>TRBV5-6|TRBJ2-2|NA|NA
TGTGCCAGCAGCTTCGCACCCAACACCGGGGAGCTGTTTTTT
CASSFAPNTGELFF
>TRBV6-1|TRBJ1-2|TRBD1|NA
TGTGCCAGCAGTGAACCCGGACAGGGGATTTATGGCTACACCTTC
CASSEPGQGIYGYTF
>TRBV28|TRBJ2-3|TRBD1|NA
TGTGCCAGCAGTCTTGGACAGGGTCCAGATACGCAGTATTTT
CASSLGQGPDTQYF
>TRBV5-1|TRBJ1-2|NA|NA
TGCGCCAGCAGCTTGGAGCCCGGAGGGAGCCCTGGCTACACCTTC
CASSLEPGGSPGYTF
>TRBV5-1|TRBJ2-7|NA|NA
TGCGCCAGCAGCTTCGATGGGACACCAGCCTACGAGCAGTACTTC
CASSFDGTPAYEQYF
>TRBV6-6|TRBJ2-7|NA|once
TGTGCCAGCAGTTACTCGAAATCCCGAACCTACGAGCAGTACTTC
CASSYSKSRTYEQYF
>TRBV7-3|TRBJ1-1|NA|NA
TGTGCCAGCAGAGACGGACCCCTTGAAGCTTTCTTT
CASRDGPLEAFF
>TRBV5-1|TRBJ1-1|NA|NA
TGCGCCAGCAGCCCCCAGGGACTTTTCGCTGAAGCTTTCTTT
CASSPQGLFAEAFF
>TRBV6-1|TRBJ2-5|TRBD2|NA
TGTGCCAGCAGTGAAGGGTCGGGAGGGGTGAAGACCCAGTACTTC
CASSEGSGGVKTQYF